The present T cell receptor (beta chain) was sequenced within a study of blood T cells in healthy people across ages. Trimming pared 8 bases from V and 1 base from J, leaving 14 bases between. From germline, CDR1 is LNHDA and CDR2 SQIVND (reference sequence). The CDR3 extends over 14 amino acids. The second PCR ran roughly 7 to 12 cycles with a sample-barcoded 5' primer and J-beta primers. MiXCR was run by TCRdb on the 5' RACE reads, yielding one entry per CDR3 protein. Of roughly 550,000 distinct CDR3 sequences in the sample, approximately 25% are singletons; the top ten hold roughly 9%. The data were also submitted as part of a second study, on T cells of mothers and their children.

Sequencing was carried out using blood. V gene TRBV19 combines with J gene TRBJ1-1; the D is unclear. This TCR came from a boy aged 5-17 years in good health. CDR3 residues: CASWSGWGNTEAFF. CDR3 nucleotide sequence: TGTGCCAGTTGGTCCGGGTGGGGGAACACTGAAGCTTTCTTT.